This T cell receptor beta chain was recovered during a study of neurological immune-mediated disorders. General study results and limits: None of the CDR3 amino acid sequences of expanded clones recurred across subjects, suggesting private repertoires in all groups.

The cDNA was synthesized by means of template-switch 5'RACE, which was carried out with 10-nucleotide random UMIs. Using its own MiXCR run on the 5' RACE reads, TCRdb lists one record per CDR3 protein. The sample shows tens of thousands of distinct CDR3 sequences, around an eighth of them seen only once. The germline V gene encodes CDR1 LGHNT and CDR2 FRNRAP. The CDR3 length is 16 residues. Trimming took off 7 bases at V and 0 bases at J, with 15 bases between the two ends. This clonotype was seen many times. No antigen is known for it. Time point of the sample: longitudinal time-point 3. The healthy controls volunteered at a blood bank in Maryland, USA. The unsorted libraries were made from 2 million PBMCs kept at -80 C.

The rearrangement uses TRBV12-5 and TRBJ2-2; D perhaps matches TRBD1 (6 bases). Sample: PBMCs. The origin of this receptor is a man aged 30 to 45 in good health. This chain's CDR3 is CASVDTGITNTGELFF. The CDR3 region has the DNA TGTGCTAGTGTCGACACAGGGATTACGAACACCGGGGAGCTGTTTTTT. The complete variable domain, with remaining parts taken from reference TRBV12-5 and TRBJ2-2, reads DARVTQTPRHKVTEMGQEVTMRCQPILGHNTVFWYRQTMMQGLELLAYFRNRAPLDDSGMPKDRFSAEMPDATLATLKIQPSEPRDSAVYFCASVDTGITNTGELFFGEGSRLTVL.